This note documents a single T cell receptor (beta chain) sequence. This CDR3 region has 12 residues. Trimming took 4 bases from V and 8 from J; bases not matched to a gene: 3. CDR1 and CDR2 from the germline V gene are MGHDK and SYGVNS. The authors' processing: Researchers report that nucleated cell counts were estimated from reference gene primer amplification. Produced via immunoSEQ multiplex PCR; TCRdb's table is partial and in-frame only. V and J calls plus clone size are reproduced from that table; the DNA served to infer D and trimming. The table includes approximately 260,000 clones, around 90% detected once. This sample was included in a study of blood T cell repertoires in COVID-19. Study in general: COVID-19 samples from acute and convalescent phases originated in the United States, Italy and Spain. Sources were T cells, B-cell-depleted T cells, or PBMCs; the material itself was cDNA or gDNA.

This sequence joins TRBV25-1 and TRBJ1-1, with 8 bases aligning to TRBD1. Sequencing was carried out using peripheral blood. The origin of this receptor is a man aged 45 to 65 with acute or convalescent COVID-19. The CDR3 bases are TGTGCCAGCAGTGGGTGGACAGGGGAAGCTTTCTTT. Its protein is CASSGWTGEAFF.